The present TCR beta chain was sequenced within a study of blood T cell repertoires in COVID-19. CDR3 length: 14 residues. Germline CDR1 and CDR2: MDHEN and SYDVKM. V was shortened by 8 bases and J by 1 base, with 15 bases between the two germline ends. Assay: immunoSEQ multiplex PCR; the TCRdb copy retains only in-frame clones and omits some. The sample holds about 250,000 clones, under 90% seen once. Cohort allocation depended upon clinical history that participants reported. The chain joins TRBV28 to TRBJ2-7; a weak D match, TRBD1 (6 bases). Sequencing was carried out using PBMCs or T cells enriched from blood (not recorded which). The clonotype comes from a man in his forties who had recovered from COVID-19. CDR3 DNA: TGTGCCAGCCTGGACTCAGGGGCGTCCTACGAGCAGTACTTC. Translated, it gives CASLDSGASYEQYF.